The clone carrying this TCR beta chain occurred a few times. Its antigen is unidentified. This table comes from immunoSEQ multiplex PCR, and its TCRdb copy is limited to in-frame clones, with some not included. The sample includes about 4,700 clones, roughly 20% of them seen just once. This CDR3 has 13 residues. With 4 bases removed from V and 13 bases from J, the gap between germline ends came to 14 bases. Germline V gene data show CDR1 as MNHGY and CDR2 as SAAAGT. This sample is drawn from a study of sequential checkpoint blockade in melanoma. The study's findings and limits: Rising tumor T-cell fraction and clonality meant about 30 times likelier benefit. PD-L1 staining and CD8+ counts, not mutational load, tracked tumor T-cell clonality.

The sample's treatment: randomized to nivolumab then ipilimumab (arm A) or the reverse (arm B). No patient had prior DNA-damaging chemotherapy. V and J are TRBV6-8 and TRBJ1-6; no firm D call. The clonotype originates from a human donor with melanoma. The source was tumor tissue (inferred from file names), collected from a patient given nivolumab and ipilimumab in sequence. Written as DNA, the CDR3 is TGTGCCAGCAGTTTCGCCGGGAGCCTTCCCCTCCACTTT. Protein product: CASSFAGSLPLHF.